The 13 T cell receptor beta chains presented below share a single source sample, sequenced in a study of T cells in Graves' hyperthyroidism and ophthalmopathy. TCR beta CDR3 regions were amplified from RNA transcripts. TCR CDR3 regions were first amplified by RT-PCR with HTBI primers. TCRdb independently ran MiXCR on the multiplex PCR reads; one entry per CDR3 protein. The sample consists of 500,000 to 650,000 distinct CDR3 sequences, about 20% of them appearing once. Sequenced: blood. The receptors stem from a man aged 40-49 years with Graves' ophthalmopathy.

The chain uses TRBV6-1 and TRBJ2-1; no clear D gene. This CDR3 is built from 14 residues. CDR1 and CDR2 (germline): MNHNS, SASEGT. Trimming pared 7 bases from V and 8 bases from J, leaving 18 bases between. CDR3 DNA: TGTGCCAGCACCTCAGACGGCAGTAGGTATGAGCAGTTCTTC. It codes for CASTSDGSRYEQFF.

A note on this clonotype: A much larger clone lies one base from this, so it may be a read error. The CDR3 is CASSRGLAGNEQSF. CDR3 nucleotide sequence: TGTGCCAGCAGCCGGGGACTAGCGGGGAATGAGCAGTCCTTC. J is TRBJ2-1 and V is TRBV7-9; TRBD2 matches 13 bases. From germline, CDR1 is SEHNR and CDR2 FQNEAQ (reference sequence). The CDR3 spans 14 residues.

The CDR3 reads CASSLVYGEQGRSNQPQHF. The CDR3 DNA sequence: TGTGCCAGCAGCTTAGTTTATGGGGAACAGGGTCGGAGCAATCAGCCCCAGCATTTT. This chain joins TRBV11-3 and TRBJ1-5, with a weak D call TRBD1 (6 bases). V lost 1 base and J lost 1, with 20 bases in between. Germline lookup yields CDR1 SGHNT and CDR2 YENEEA. The CDR3 has 19 amino acids.

This clonotype has only a few counts. The chain joins TRBV20-1 to TRBJ1-6; no clear D. V lost 5 bases and J lost 1, with 9 bases in between. This CDR3 is built from 14 residues. The germline CDR1 and CDR2 sequences are DFQATT and SNEGSKA (reference sequence). The CDR3 is CSAPDRSYNSPLHF. CDR3 sequence (DNA): TGCAGTGCTCCCGACCGGTCCTATAATTCACCCCTCCACTTT.

The chain joins TRBV19 to TRBJ1-6; 8 positions agree with TRBD1. Germline-derived CDR1 and CDR2 are LNHDA and SQIVND (reference sequence). The CDR3 spans 14 residues. With 6 bases clipped from V and 10 bases from J, the junction kept 8 bases outside the gene matches. The CDR3 coding sequence is TGTGCCAGTAGAATGCAGGGGGCGGCCTCACCCCTCCACTTT. It encodes CASRMQGAASPLHF.

This clonotype was counted many times. The CDR3 spells CASSERRVGGNEQFF. The CDR3, as DNA: TGTGCCAGCAGTGAAAGGCGGGTAGGGGGTAATGAGCAGTTCTTC. This chain uses TRBV6-1 with TRBJ2-1; D is perhaps TRBD1 (6 bases). Trimming pared 2 bases from V and 7 bases from J, leaving 15 bases between. In germline, CDR1 is MNHNS, CDR2 SASEGT. This CDR3 region has 15 residues.

The table lists this clonotype with many counts. The chain employs TRBV11-3 and TRBJ2-1, with D tentatively TRBD1 (5 bases). The CDR3 is 13 residues long. V was clipped by 4 bases and J by 9 bases, with 13 bases between them. The germline gives CDR1 SGHNT, CDR2 YENEEA. CDR3 amino acids: CASSSFQGGEQFF. The DNA for the CDR3 is TGTGCCAGCAGCTCTTTTCAGGGTGGTGAGCAGTTCTTC.

This clonotype was recorded at least ten times. The chain recombines TRBV27 with TRBJ1-6; D unresolved. The CDR3 is made up of 12 amino acids. V was trimmed by 3 bases and J by 10 bases, leaving 7 bases between them. Per the germline V gene, CDR1 is MNHEY and CDR2 is SMNVEV (reference sequence). The CDR3 here is CASSLGGSPLHF. In nucleotides, the CDR3 is TGTGCCAGCAGTTTGGGAGGATCACCCCTCCACTTT.

The chain combines TRBV12-3 or TRBV12-4 with TRBJ1-2, with no clear D. Trimming cost V 5 bases and J 8 bases, with 12 bases left between them. CDR3 length equals 12 residues. The CDR3 protein is CASSTSLSGYTF. CDR3 in DNA: TGTGCCAGCAGTACCTCACTGAGCGGCTACACCTTC.

This clonotype was seen ten or more times. This sequence joins TRBV12-3 or TRBV12-4 and TRBJ2-3, with 7 bases matching TRBD2. The CDR3 contains 16 residues. J lost 2 bases, V lost 3 bases, and 8 bases had no gene match. This chain's CDR3 is CASSLGGSISTDTQYF. CDR3 nucleotide sequence: TGTGCCAGCAGTTTGGGGGGGAGTATCTCCACAGATACGCAGTATTTT.

This clonotype was found a few times. V and J are TRBV7-9 and TRBJ2-3, with 7 bases matching TRBD1. J was trimmed by 2 bases and V by 3 bases; bases with no gene match: 8. CDR3 length equals 16 residues. Germline values: CDR1 SEHNR, CDR2 FQNEAQ (reference sequence). The CDR3 DNA is TGTGCCAGCAGCTTTTATAGGGGGCCTTCCACAGATACGCAGTATTTT. It translates to CASSFYRGPSTDTQYF. The complete variable domain, with remaining parts taken from reference TRBV7-9 and TRBJ2-3, reads DTGVSQNPRHKITKRGQNVTFRCDPISEHNRLYWYRQTLGQGPEFLTYFQNEAQLEKSRLLSDRFSAERPKGSFSTLEIQRTEQGDSAMYLCASSFYRGPSTDTQYFGPGTRLTVL.

This clonotype was observed many times. This chain connects TRBV11-3 to TRBJ2-1; D uncertain. Per the germline V gene, CDR1 is SGHNT and CDR2 is YENEEA. V lost 0 bases and J lost 4, with 10 bases in between. This CDR3 comprises 15 residues. The CDR3 DNA reads TGTGCCAGCAGCTTAGATGAGGTGGGTTACAATGAGCAGTTCTTC. This translates into CASSLDEVGYNEQFF.

This chain uses TRBV6-2 or TRBV6-3 with TRBJ1-5; TRBD1 agrees at 9 bases. V was clipped by 10 bases and J by 6 bases; unmatched bases: 7. This CDR3 region has 13 residues. Per germline, CDR1 MNHEY and CDR2 SVGEGT. CDR3 nucleotides: TGTGCCACCCAACAGGGGGCTGGTCAGCCCCAGCATTTT. This encodes CATQQGAGQPQHF.